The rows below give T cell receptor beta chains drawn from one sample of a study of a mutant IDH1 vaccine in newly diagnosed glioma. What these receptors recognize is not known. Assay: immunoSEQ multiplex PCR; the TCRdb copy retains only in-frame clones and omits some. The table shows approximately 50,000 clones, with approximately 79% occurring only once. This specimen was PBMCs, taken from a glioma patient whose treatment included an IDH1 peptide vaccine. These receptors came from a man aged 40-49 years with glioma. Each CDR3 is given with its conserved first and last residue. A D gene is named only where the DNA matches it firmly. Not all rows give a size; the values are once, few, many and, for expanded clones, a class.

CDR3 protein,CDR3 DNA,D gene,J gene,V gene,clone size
CASSGDLTGELFF,TGTGCCAGCAGTGGGGACTTGACCGGGGAGCTGTTTTTT,NA,TRBJ2-2,TRBV2,NA
CASRRTRQSTDTQYF,TGTGCCAGCAGACGGACTAGGCAAAGTACAGATACGCAGTATTTT,TRBD2,TRBJ2-3,TRBV6-5,NA
CSVETGTETYEQYF,TGCAGCGTTGAAACCGGGACGGAGACCTACGAGCAGTACTTC,NA,TRBJ2-7,TRBV29-1,NA
CASSPEGVELFF,TGTGCCAGCTCACCAGAAGGGGTGGAACTGTTTTTT,NA,TRBJ1-4,TRBV18,once
CASALDGGNYGYTF,TGCGCCAGCGCCCTCGACGGAGGGAACTATGGCTACACCTTC,NA,TRBJ1-2,TRBV5-1,NA
CASSSSFLRAEAFF,TGTGCCAGCAGCTCGTCGTTTCTTAGGGCTGAAGCTTTCTTT,NA,TRBJ1-1,TRBV13,few
CASKDRGRADTQYF,TGTGCCAGTAAGGACAGGGGTAGAGCAGATACGCAGTATTTT,TRBD1,TRBJ2-3,TRBV19,once
CAWNERTSGGYNEQFF,TGTGCCTGGAACGAACGGACTAGCGGGGGTTACAATGAGCAGTTCTTC,TRBD2,TRBJ2-1,TRBV30,once
CASSYEGLGDTQYF,TGTGCCAGCAGTTACGAGGGGTTAGGAGATACGCAGTATTTT,NA,TRBJ2-3,TRBV6-5,NA
CASSLEGQGNEKLFF,TGCGCCAGCAGCTTGGAGGGACAGGGGAATGAAAAACTGTTTTTT,TRBD1,TRBJ1-4,TRBV5-1,NA
CASSPGTGRYEQYF,TGTGCCAGCTCACCGGGGACAGGCAGGTACGAGCAGTACTTC,TRBD1,TRBJ2-7,TRBV18,NA
CASSFSGLGANVLTF,TGCGCCAGCAGCTTCTCTGGTCTTGGGGCCAACGTCCTGACTTTC,NA,TRBJ2-6,TRBV5-1,once
CSVEGGTDIPYGYTF,TGCAGCGTTGAGGGGGGGACAGACATACCTTATGGCTACACCTTC,TRBD1,TRBJ1-2,TRBV29-1,NA
CASKEFDYGYTF,TGCGCCAGCAAGGAATTTGACTATGGCTACACCTTC,NA,TRBJ1-2,TRBV10-2,few
CASSLTGAYNSPLHF,TGTGCCAGCAGCTTGACAGGGGCCTATAATTCACCCCTCCACTTT,TRBD1,TRBJ1-6,TRBV7-9,NA
CASSSLTRDGYTF,TGTGCCAGCAGTAGTCTAACTAGGGATGGCTACACCTTC,NA,TRBJ1-2,TRBV25-1,NA
CASRARTGVGNTIYF,TGCGCCAGCAGGGCCCGGACAGGAGTCGGAAACACCATATATTTT,TRBD1,TRBJ1-3,TRBV10-2,few
CATSRGKGRRSYNEQFF,TGTGCCACCAGCAGAGGAAAGGGGCGTCGCTCCTACAATGAGCAGTTCTTC,NA,TRBJ2-1,TRBV15,once
CASSLDRGSPEAFF,TGTGCCAGCAGCCTGGACAGAGGAAGCCCTGAAGCTTTCTTT,NA,TRBJ1-1,TRBV6-4,NA
CASSRSGTGSYEQYF,TGTGCCAGTAGTAGGTCCGGGACAGGATCCTACGAGCAGTACTTC,TRBD1,TRBJ2-7,TRBV19,medium-sized
CASSWGQRSSYEQYF,TGTGCCAGCAGCTGGGGACAGCGAAGCTCCTACGAGCAGTACTTC,TRBD1,TRBJ2-7,TRBV5-6,few
CASSYAHEGRARSYNSPLHF,TGTGCCAGCAGTTACGCTCACGAGGGTAGAGCCCGCTCCTATAATTCACCCCTCCACTTT,NA,TRBJ1-6,TRBV6-7,few
CASSQGHSGNTIYF,TGCGCCAGCAGCCAAGGCCACTCTGGAAACACCATATATTTT,NA,TRBJ1-3,TRBV4-1,NA
CASSEVETQYF,TGTGCCAGCAGTGAGGTCGAGACCCAGTACTTC,NA,TRBJ2-5,TRBV6-1,NA
CATSRDHRVESLHF,TGTGCCACCAGCAGGGACCACAGGGTTGAGTCCCTCCACTTT,NA,TRBJ1-6,TRBV15,once
CASSRRGGLMNTEAFF,TGCGCCAGCAGTCGAAGAGGGGGGCTCATGAACACTGAAGCTTTCTTT,NA,TRBJ1-1,TRBV5-1,few
CASSHVIRDRGPGYTF,TGCGCCAGCAGCCATGTAATCCGGGATAGGGGACCTGGCTACACCTTC,NA,TRBJ1-2,TRBV4-1,NA
CASSYPQGAQYF,TGTGCCAGCAGTTACCCACAGGGGGCCCAGTACTTC,TRBD1,TRBJ2-5,TRBV6-5,NA
CASSLLTVGYTF,TGTGCCAGCAGCTTATTGACTGTTGGCTACACCTTC,NA,TRBJ1-2,TRBV7-2,few
CASSSRPSTEAFF,TGTGCCAGCAGTTCACGCCCTTCCACTGAAGCTTTCTTT,NA,TRBJ1-1,TRBV27,NA
CASSQSLGETQYF,TGTGCCAGCAGCCAATCTTTGGGCGAGACCCAGTACTTC,NA,TRBJ2-5,TRBV16,NA
CASSSWTGGAGNSPLHF,TGTGCCAGCAGCTCCTGGACAGGGGGCGCGGGGAATTCACCCCTCCACTTT,TRBD1,TRBJ1-6,TRBV7-9,NA
CASSLERGNTEAFF,TGCGCCAGCAGCTTGGAGAGGGGGAACACTGAAGCTTTCTTT,NA,TRBJ1-1,TRBV5-1,few
CASSPAGTPSSYEQYF,TGTGCCAGTAGTCCCGCCGGGACGCCAAGCTCCTACGAGCAGTACTTC,NA,TRBJ2-7,TRBV19,NA
CASSLNSGTGGYEQYF,TGCGCCAGCAGCTTAAACTCCGGGACAGGGGGCTACGAGCAGTACTTC,TRBD1,TRBJ2-7,TRBV5-1,NA
CSVSVSGLAGGTGELFF,TGCAGCGTTTCGGTTTCCGGGCTAGCGGGGGGCACCGGGGAGCTGTTTTTT,TRBD2,TRBJ2-2,TRBV29-1,NA
CAIQTGGEFGYTF,TGTGCCATACAAACAGGGGGCGAGTTTGGCTACACCTTC,TRBD1,TRBJ1-2,TRBV10-3,NA
CASSVIAGGSYNEQFF,TGTGCCAGCAGCGTCATAGCGGGGGGCTCCTACAATGAGCAGTTCTTC,TRBD2,TRBJ2-1,TRBV9,NA
CASSIVIDTGELFF,TGTGCCAGTAGTATAGTAATCGACACCGGGGAGCTGTTTTTT,NA,TRBJ2-2,TRBV19,NA
CSAAGQAQETQYF,TGCAGCGCAGCCGGACAGGCACAAGAGACCCAGTACTTC,TRBD1,TRBJ2-5,TRBV29-1,NA
CASSFTGDTEAFF,TGTGCCAGCAGCTTTACTGGGGACACTGAAGCTTTCTTT,NA,TRBJ1-1,TRBV7-9,NA
CATSTRTGGTGNTIYF,TGTGCCACCAGCACCCGGACAGGGGGGACAGGAAACACCATATATTTT,TRBD1,TRBJ1-3,TRBV15,NA
CATSRGGGASFGYTF,TGTGCCACCAGCAGAGGTGGGGGCGCAAGTTTTGGCTACACCTTC,NA,TRBJ1-2,TRBV15,NA
CSVQRGLSYEQYF,TGCAGCGTTCAGCGGGGGCTCTCCTACGAGCAGTACTTC,TRBD2,TRBJ2-7,TRBV29-1,NA
CASSWRYGTPSGYGYTF,TGTGCCAGTAGTTGGCGATACGGGACACCGTCTGGCTATGGCTACACCTTC,NA,TRBJ1-2,TRBV19,NA